The rows below give T cell receptor beta chains drawn from one sample of a study of early T cells in non-severe SARS-CoV-2 infection. One entry per CDR3 protein results from TCRdb running MiXCR on the 5' RACE reads. The table has some 70,000 distinct CDR3 sequences, roughly 5% seen once; the top ten hold just under 5%. Specimen: whole blood. These receptors came from an adult who was a healthcare worker with PCR-confirmed SARS-CoV-2 infection or an uninfected control (not recorded which). Both conserved end residues are part of each CDR3. Each record gives: D gene, V gene, J gene, clone size, CDR3 DNA, CDR3 protein. The D gene is left open where the match is weak. For some rows the clone size is stated as once, few or many, or as a class when expanded; others skip it.

D: TRBD2
V: TRBV6-2/TRBV6-3
J: TRBJ2-1
size: many
DNA: TGTGCCACCGCACTAGCGGGCAGCTCCTACAATGAGCAGTTCTTC
CDR3: CATALAGSSYNEQFF

D: NA
V: TRBV24-1
J: TRBJ1-5
size: many
DNA: TGTGCCACCAGTGATACCGCAAGCAATCAGCCCCAGCATTTT
CDR3: CATSDTASNQPQHF

D: NA
V: TRBV28
J: TRBJ2-7
size: few
DNA: TGTGCCAGCAGCCTCCCGAGTGACTACGAGCAGTACTTC
CDR3: CASSLPSDYEQYF

D: NA
V: TRBV30
J: TRBJ1-6
size: NA
DNA: TGTGCCTGGAGTGTCCCCCAGAGCTCCTATAATTCACCCCTCCACTTT
CDR3: CAWSVPQSSYNSPLHF

D: NA
V: TRBV20-1
J: TRBJ2-3
size: many
DNA: TGCAGTGTCAGGGGAGGGATAGGGAGCACAGATACGCAGTATTTT
CDR3: CSVRGGIGSTDTQYF

D: TRBD1
V: TRBV5-1
J: TRBJ1-2
size: few
DNA: TGCGCCAGCAGCTTGGGACAGGGTAGGCGATTCTACACCTTC
CDR3: CASSLGQGRRFYTF

D: NA
V: TRBV7-2
J: TRBJ2-3
size: many
DNA: TGTGCCAGCAGCTTATCTCCGGGGGGCCGGAGGGATACGCAGTATTTT
CDR3: CASSLSPGGRRDTQYF

D: NA
V: TRBV20-1
J: TRBJ2-7
size: many
DNA: TGCAGTGCTACCACGAATAGCGAGCAGTACTTC
CDR3: CSATTNSEQYF

D: NA
V: TRBV7-2
J: TRBJ2-2
size: few
DNA: TGTGCCAGCACCCAGAACACCGGGGAGCTGTTTTTT
CDR3: CASTQNTGELFF

D: NA
V: TRBV6-2/TRBV6-3
J: TRBJ2-2
size: many
DNA: TGTGCCAGCACCCAGGTCAAGGGTAACACCGGGGAGCTGTTTTTT
CDR3: CASTQVKGNTGELFF

D: TRBD1
V: TRBV14
J: TRBJ2-7
size: many
DNA: TGTGCCAGCAGCCCCTGGGACAGAGACTACGAGCAGTACTTC
CDR3: CASSPWDRDYEQYF

D: NA
V: TRBV9
J: TRBJ2-1
size: many
DNA: TGTGCCAGCAGCGTAGTAAACAATGAGCAGTTCTTC
CDR3: CASSVVNNEQFF

D: NA
V: TRBV5-1
J: TRBJ2-5
size: few
DNA: TGCGCCAGCAGCTCTCCCTTCCAAGAGACCCAGTACTTC
CDR3: CASSSPFQETQYF

D: NA
V: TRBV7-9
J: TRBJ2-2
size: many
DNA: TGTGCCAGCAGCACCCTAGCGACCGGGGAGCTGTTTTTT
CDR3: CASSTLATGELFF

D: NA
V: TRBV20-1
J: TRBJ1-2
size: many
DNA: TGCAGTGCTAGAGAGGAGGGTAACTATGGCTACACCTTC
CDR3: CSAREEGNYGYTF

D: NA
V: TRBV7-2
J: TRBJ1-1
size: few
DNA: TGTGCCAGCGGAAAGTCGAACACTGAAGCTTTCTTT
CDR3: CASGKSNTEAFF

D: NA
V: TRBV6-5
J: TRBJ1-3
size: few
DNA: TGTGCCAGCAGTACCTCCGGGGCTGGAAACACCATATATTTT
CDR3: CASSTSGAGNTIYF

D: NA
V: TRBV28
J: TRBJ1-2
size: many
DNA: TGTGCCAGCAGCCCGCCGGGGTTTCTCTATGGCTACACCTTC
CDR3: CASSPPGFLYGYTF

D: TRBD2
V: TRBV7-2
J: TRBJ2-7
size: few
DNA: TGTGCCAGCAGTCCCCGGACTAGTGTTTACGAGCAGTACTTC
CDR3: CASSPRTSVYEQYF

D: TRBD1
V: TRBV7-8
J: TRBJ1-4
size: few
DNA: TGTGCCAGCAGCCCCGACAGGGGTTGGGAAAAACTGTTTTTT
CDR3: CASSPDRGWEKLFF

D: TRBD1
V: TRBV5-4
J: TRBJ2-7
size: few
DNA: TGTGCCAGCAGCATTTGGGACAGGGGGAACTCCTACGAGCAGTACTTC
CDR3: CASSIWDRGNSYEQYF

D: TRBD1
V: TRBV29-1
J: TRBJ2-6
size: few
DNA: TGCAGCTTTCATACCCCCGGGACAGGGGTCAACGTCCTGACTTTC
CDR3: CSFHTPGTGVNVLTF

D: TRBD1
V: TRBV2
J: TRBJ1-4
size: NA
DNA: TGTGCCAGCAGTTACGACAGGGGTTGGGAAAAACTGTTTTTT
CDR3: CASSYDRGWEKLFF

D: TRBD1
V: TRBV7-8
J: TRBJ1-4
size: NA
DNA: TGTGCCAGCAATTCCGGGACAGGGCTAGAAAAACTGTTTTTT
CDR3: CASNSGTGLEKLFF

D: NA
V: TRBV5-6
J: TRBJ2-7
size: NA
DNA: TGTGCCAGCAGCTTAACAGCTTACTCCTACGAGCAGTACTTC
CDR3: CASSLTAYSYEQYF

D: NA
V: TRBV10-1
J: TRBJ1-2
size: medium-sized
DNA: TGCGCCAGCAGTGAGTATGGGGGCTACACCTTC
CDR3: CASSEYGGYTF

D: NA
V: TRBV5-4
J: TRBJ2-3
size: few
DNA: TGTGCCAGCAGCATGCGGACAGGAGGGGTCACAGATACGCAGTATTTT
CDR3: CASSMRTGGVTDTQYF